This paragraph reports one TCR beta chain. The antigen is not known. The sample is drawn from a study of CD8+ T cells in alopecia areata. Looking at the study overall: In an open-label trial, patients got 5 to 10 mg tofacitinib twice daily. Tofacitinib dosing lasted 6 to 18 months, which was then followed by 6 months off drug.

V dropped 0 bases and J dropped 6; count of bases not matched to a gene: 4. The CDR3 is 17 residues long. The V gene's germline CDR1 is SGHVT and CDR2 SQSDAQ. RNA was extracted and reverse transcribed into cDNA as the sequencing template. The repertoire was sequenced with immunoSEQ multiplex PCR; TCRdb's copy has only in-frame clones and lacks some. The sample lists about 12,000 clones, 60% seen once, with 20% to 25% in the top ten. Collected material from alopecia areata patients comprised lesional scalp punch biopsies and peripheral blood. General study findings and limits: Unlike in mice, where it was clearer, TCR sharing across patients was less clear, possibly HLA-related. Higher clonality was seen in lesional scalp than in normal scalp, especially in alopecia totalis/universalis.

This clonotype originated in a human donor with alopecia areata. The chain links TRBV7-4 to TRBJ2-1; 14 positions match TRBD2. The sample comprised skin. The CDR3: CASSLASGTSGSNEQFF. CDR3 bases: TGTGCCAGCAGCTTAGCAAGTGGGACTAGCGGGAGCAATGAGCAGTTCTTC.